The 23 T cell receptor beta chains below come from one sample, sequenced in a study of cytomegalovirus exposure and HLA in healthy donors. The PCR had 60 Vbeta and 13 Jbeta primers. Repertoires were generated with immunoSEQ multiplex PCR, while TCRdb's copy carries only in-frame clones and drops some. The table shows about 120,000 clones, with 70% to 80% occurring only once. Sequencing used PBMCs. These receptors all stem from a female donor in good health and CMV-seronegative.

This clone has only a few counts. V gene TRBV12-5 combines with J gene TRBJ1-1; 9 bases fit TRBD1. The CDR3 runs 17 residues. J gave up 0 bases and V 1 base, and 6 bases lay outside the gene matches. Germline V gives CDR1 LGHNT, CDR2 FRNRAP. For the CDR3, the DNA is TGTGCTAGTGGTTTGGGGGGGACAGGGTGGATGAACACTGAAGCTTTCTTT. Translated: CASGLGGTGWMNTEAFF.

The chain combines TRBV11-2 with TRBJ2-3; no clear D. Trimming shortened V by 2 bases and J by 2 bases, and 5 bases separated the two germline ends. Germline CDR1 SGHAT, CDR2 FQNNGV. CDR3 length: 13 amino acids. The CDR3 DNA follows: TGTGCCAGCAGCTTACAGAACACAGATACGCAGTATTTT. Amino acids: CASSLQNTDTQYF.

The chain joins TRBV7-6 to TRBJ2-5; 7 bases align to TRBD1. CDR1 is SGHVS and CDR2 is FNYEAQ in the germline V gene. This CDR3 has 16 residues. Trimming took 2 bases from V and 7 from J; bases not matched to a gene: 13. Written as DNA, the CDR3 is TGTGCCAGCAGCTTACAGACAGGGAGTGGGCCTGGGACCCAGTACTTC. Translating it yields CASSLQTGSGPGTQYF.

The rearrangement joins TRBV6-1 to TRBJ2-7, with D perhaps TRBD1 (6 bases). The CDR3 runs 12 residues. Trimming removed 7 bases at V and 4 bases at J, with 11 bases between. Germline CDR1 and CDR2: MNHNS and SASEGT. The CDR3 sequence: CASTDSNYEQYF. DNA for the CDR3: TGTGCCAGCACGGACAGTAATTACGAGCAGTACTTC.

The DNA for the CDR3 is TGTGCCAGCAGCTTGGGCGGGGAGGGAGGCACTGAAGCTTTCTTT. This gives the protein CASSLGGEGGTEAFF. The chain links TRBV5-4 to TRBJ1-1; D is unresolved. In germline, CDR1 is SGHNT, CDR2 YYREEE (reference sequence). This CDR3 region has 15 residues. The V end lost 0 bases, the J end lost 4 bases, and 13 bases lay between the germline ends.

The rearrangement uses TRBV6-1 and TRBJ1-6, with TRBD1 matching 7 bases. Trimming cost V 7 bases and J 6 bases; bases outside gene matches: 3. The CDR3 is made up of 13 amino acids. From germline, CDR1 is MNHNS and CDR2 SASEGT. In DNA form, the CDR3 reads TGTGCCAGCAAGGGACAGACTAATTCACCCCTCCACTTT. Translating it yields CASKGQTNSPLHF.

The chain links TRBV10-3 to TRBJ1-4; D might be TRBD1 (5 bases). The ends were cut back, 3 bases at V and 0 bases at J, with 11 bases in the middle. This CDR3 is 16 amino acids long. CDR1 is ENHRY, CDR2 SYGVKD, per germline. CDR3 sequence: CAISDADRTTNEKLFF. The CDR3 region has the DNA TGTGCCATCAGTGACGCCGACAGAACAACTAATGAAAAACTGTTTTTT.

The chain recombines TRBV20-1 with TRBJ1-1; D not certain. The CDR3 is 11 amino acids. CDR1 is DFQATT, CDR2 SNEGSKA, per germline (reference sequence). Trimming shortened V by 2 bases and J by 8 bases, and 9 bases separated the two germline ends. CDR3 coding DNA: TGCAGTGCTAGATTTGCGGGGGAAGCTTTCTTT. Residues: CSARFAGEAFF.

V is TRBV27 and J is TRBJ2-1; TRBD1 matches at 7 bases. Unmatched junction bases numbered 8, after V lost 6 bases and J lost 9 bases. CDR1 and CDR2 from the germline V gene are MNHEY and SMNVEV (reference sequence). The CDR3 contains 13 residues. Here the CDR3 reads CASSPDRVFEQFF. The CDR3 DNA reads as TGTGCCAGCAGCCCCGACAGGGTTTTTGAGCAGTTCTTC.

V usage is TRBV14 and J usage is TRBJ1-6; D is unresolved. The CDR3 covers 15 residues. Germline lookup yields CDR1 SGHDN and CDR2 FVKESK. V lost 4 bases to trimming and J lost 0 bases, with 7 bases between them. The CDR3 nucleotides are TGTGCCAGCAGCCCCTTCAGCTCCTATAATTCACCCCTCCACTTT. Its protein product is CASSPFSSYNSPLHF.

The V and J genes are TRBV29-1 and TRBJ2-1; D is possibly TRBD1 (6 bases). V lost 7 bases to trimming and J lost 6 bases, with 13 bases between them. CDR1 is SQVTM, CDR2 ANQGSEA, per germline. The CDR3 has 12 residues. CDR3 nucleotide sequence: TGCAGCGCCGCCCCAGGGGCCAATGAGCAGTTCTTC. It yields the protein CSAAPGANEQFF.

The rearrangement links TRBV7-8 to TRBJ2-6; weak D call: TRBD1 (5 bases). CDR3 length: 17 amino acids. Germline lookup yields CDR1 SGHVS and CDR2 FQNEAQ. Trimming cost V 6 bases and J 4 bases, with 19 bases left between them. The CDR3 sequence: CASSSQLRAPGANVLTF. The CDR3, as DNA: TGTGCCAGCAGTTCCCAACTCAGGGCCCCCGGGGCCAACGTCCTGACTTTC.

The V gene is TRBV5-6, the J gene TRBJ2-7, with D possibly matching TRBD1 (6 bases). The CDR3 has 15 amino acids. Germline V gene sequence: CDR1 SGHDT, CDR2 YYEEEE. The germline V and J ends were trimmed by 4 bases and 3 bases, with 17 bases remaining between them. In DNA form, the CDR3 reads TGTGCCAGCAGCCATGGACAGACAACTATCTACGAGCAGTACTTC. Its translation is CASSHGQTTIYEQYF.

This chain links TRBV5-1 with TRBJ1-1, with D uncertain. The CDR3 covers 17 residues. Germline-derived CDR1 and CDR2 are SGHRS and YFSETQ. The V end lost 0 bases, the J end lost 3 bases, and 18 bases lay between the germline ends. This CDR3 is CASSLAAAAHRDTEAFF. The CDR3 DNA reads TGCGCCAGCAGCTTGGCCGCGGCAGCCCATCGGGACACTGAAGCTTTCTTT.

The chain has TRBV30 and TRBJ1-1; TRBD1 aligns across 9 bases. This CDR3 contains 16 residues. Trimming at V came to 1 base and at J to 5 bases, leaving 11 bases not matched to a gene. The germline V gene has CDR1 GTSNPN and CDR2 SVGIG (reference sequence). In DNA, the CDR3 is TGTGCCTGGAGTGCTGTAGGAAACAGGGGGCGGACTGAAGCTTTCTTT. It codes for CAWSAVGNRGRTEAFF.

The rearrangement links TRBV27 to TRBJ2-7, with a tentative D call TRBD2 (5 bases). Trimming removed 5 bases at V and 3 bases at J, with 8 bases between. This CDR3 is built from 12 residues. Germline V gene sequence: CDR1 MNHEY, CDR2 SMNVEV (reference sequence). CDR3 region: CASSPGSYEQYF. CDR3 coding DNA: TGTGCCAGCAGTCCGGGGAGCTACGAGCAGTACTTC.

The chain combines TRBV6-5 with TRBJ2-7; possibly TRBD2 for D (5 bases). The CDR3 loop spans 13 amino acids. The germline gives CDR1 MNHEY, CDR2 SVGAGI. The V gene lost 7 bases and the J gene lost 3 bases, with 13 bases spanning the gap. CDR3 sequence (DNA): TGTGCCAGCAAATCCGCCGGGAACTACGAGCAGTACTTC. Amino acids: CASKSAGNYEQYF.

CDR3 sequence (DNA): TGTGCCAGCAGTGACCCTTCCGGGACAGGGGGCTACGAGCAGTACTTC. It yields the protein CASSDPSGTGGYEQYF. The chain joins TRBV25-1 to TRBJ2-7; 11 bases map to TRBD1. There are 16 residues in the CDR3. Germline trimming cut 3 bases from V and 3 bases from J; bases unmatched to any gene: 7. Germline assignment: CDR1 MGHDK and CDR2 SYGVNS.

The J gene is TRBJ2-2, the V gene TRBV5-4, with D tentatively TRBD2 (5 bases). The CDR3 loop spans 16 amino acids. Trimming took off 1 base at V and 1 base at J, with 11 bases between the two ends. Per the germline V gene, CDR1 is SGHNT and CDR2 is YYREEE (reference sequence). In nucleotides, the CDR3 is TGTGCCAGCAGCTTGTTTGGACGGGGGAACACCGGGGAGCTGTTTTTT. This encodes CASSLFGRGNTGELFF.

This clone was picked up a small number of times. This chain connects TRBV5-4 to TRBJ1-3; 8 bases agree with TRBD1. J was trimmed by 2 bases and V by 2 bases; bases with no gene match: 3. This CDR3 region has 15 residues. Germline CDR1 and CDR2: SGHNT and YYREEE (reference sequence). The CDR3 reads CASSLPQGAGNTIYF. Here the CDR3 DNA reads TGTGCCAGCAGCTTACCACAGGGGGCTGGAAACACCATATATTTT.

This clone appeared a few times. The CDR3 region is CASSLDRAVPEAFF. The CDR3 region has the DNA TGTGCCAGCAGCTTGGACAGGGCGGTTCCTGAAGCTTTCTTT. This sequence joins TRBV5-4 and TRBJ1-1; D might be TRBD1 (6 bases). Germline CDR1 is SGHNT and CDR2 is YYREEE (reference sequence). V was cut by 0 bases and J by 6 bases, with 12 bases left in between. There are 14 residues in the CDR3.

This CDR3 is CSVGGGDGNTIYF. The CDR3 nucleotides read TGCAGCGTTGGCGGGGGAGATGGAAACACCATATATTTT. The genes are TRBV29-1 and TRBJ1-3, with D perhaps TRBD1 (5 bases). Germline assignment: CDR1 SQVTM and CDR2 ANQGSEA. Trimming took off 4 bases at V and 3 bases at J, with 10 bases between the two ends. This CDR3 comprises 13 residues.

V gene TRBV5-6 combines with J gene TRBJ2-1; no clear D. This CDR3 has 14 amino acids. The V gene's germline CDR1 is SGHDT and CDR2 YYEEEE. V gave up 4 bases and J gave up 8 bases, with 16 bases separating them. The CDR3 sequence: CASSLSSTLDEQFF. CDR3 bases: TGTGCCAGCAGCCTTAGTTCAACGTTAGATGAGCAGTTCTTC.